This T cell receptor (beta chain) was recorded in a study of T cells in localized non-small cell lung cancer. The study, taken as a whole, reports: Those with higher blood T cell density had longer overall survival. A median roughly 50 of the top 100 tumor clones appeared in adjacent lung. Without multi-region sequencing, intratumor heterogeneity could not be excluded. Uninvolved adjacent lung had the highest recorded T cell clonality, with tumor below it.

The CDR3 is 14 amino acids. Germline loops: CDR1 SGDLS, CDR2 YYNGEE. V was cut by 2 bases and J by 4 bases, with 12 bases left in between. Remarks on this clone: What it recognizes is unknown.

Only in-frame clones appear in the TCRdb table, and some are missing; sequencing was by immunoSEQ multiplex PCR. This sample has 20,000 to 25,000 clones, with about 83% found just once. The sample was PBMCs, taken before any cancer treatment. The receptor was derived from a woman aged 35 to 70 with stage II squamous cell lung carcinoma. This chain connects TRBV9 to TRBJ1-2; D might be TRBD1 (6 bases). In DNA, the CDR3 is TGTGCCAGCAGCGTGGGGGCCGACCTCTATGGCTACACCTTC. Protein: CASSVGADLYGYTF.